A selection of T cell receptor beta chains follows, all from one sample in a study of OX40 agonist ivuxolimab in advanced cancers. Clones were sequenced by immunoSEQ multiplex PCR, and TCRdb holds only the in-frame ones, with some missing. Of approximately 70,000 clones listed, roughly 84% are singletons. The specimen comprised CD4+ or CD8+ T cells sorted from blood, sampled in a trial of the OX40 agonist ivuxolimab. These receptors originate from an adult with an advanced solid tumor such as melanoma, head and neck, liver or kidney cancer. Both conserved end residues are trimmed from each CDR3. A row's size may be missing; if present it is once, few, many or a size class.

cdr3_aa: ASSWDGETQY
v_call: TRBV7-6
clone_size: NA
j_call: TRBJ2-5
cdr3_length: 10

cdr3_aa: AWSPGGNNYGYT
v_call: TRBV30
clone_size: NA
j_call: TRBJ1-2
cdr3_length: 12

cdr3_aa: ASSAAGRWSSYEQY
v_call: TRBV11-2
clone_size: NA
j_call: TRBJ2-7
cdr3_length: 14

cdr3_aa: ASSLVPNTQY
v_call: TRBV7-9
clone_size: NA
j_call: TRBJ2-5
cdr3_length: 10

cdr3_aa: ASSFFRANVLT
v_call: TRBV5-1
clone_size: NA
j_call: TRBJ2-6
cdr3_length: 11

cdr3_aa: ASSALGQSYNEQF
v_call: TRBV9
clone_size: once
j_call: TRBJ2-1
cdr3_length: 13

cdr3_aa: ASSLDGPGQY
v_call: TRBV7-9
clone_size: NA
j_call: TRBJ2-7
cdr3_length: 10

cdr3_aa: AWGVTETQY
v_call: TRBV30
clone_size: NA
j_call: TRBJ2-5
cdr3_length: 9

cdr3_aa: ASSAPGQGEGPQH
v_call: TRBV11-2
clone_size: NA
j_call: TRBJ1-5
cdr3_length: 13

cdr3_aa: ASRTGTGGLNEQF
v_call: TRBV19
clone_size: NA
j_call: TRBJ2-1
cdr3_length: 13

cdr3_aa: AISLGDRAAYEQY
v_call: TRBV10-3
clone_size: NA
j_call: TRBJ2-7
cdr3_length: 13

cdr3_aa: ASSPQDTGELF
v_call: TRBV4-2
clone_size: NA
j_call: TRBJ2-2
cdr3_length: 11

cdr3_aa: ASSIGAKGLAGPASSSSTDTQY
v_call: TRBV19
clone_size: NA
j_call: TRBJ2-3
cdr3_length: 22

cdr3_aa: ASSLPLVEVDEQF
v_call: TRBV5-1
clone_size: NA
j_call: TRBJ2-1
cdr3_length: 13

cdr3_aa: ASSEQHNQPQH
v_call: TRBV27
clone_size: NA
j_call: TRBJ1-5
cdr3_length: 11

cdr3_aa: ASSAREPYGYT
v_call: TRBV7-9
clone_size: NA
j_call: TRBJ1-2
cdr3_length: 11

cdr3_aa: ASSLEGALYNEQF
v_call: TRBV11-2
clone_size: NA
j_call: TRBJ2-1
cdr3_length: 13

cdr3_aa: ASNRVGQGPYEQY
v_call: TRBV2
clone_size: NA
j_call: TRBJ2-7
cdr3_length: 13

cdr3_aa: ASSPRQNSYEQY
v_call: TRBV18
clone_size: once
j_call: TRBJ2-7
cdr3_length: 12

cdr3_aa: ASSDRRDLMNTEAF
v_call: TRBV25-1
clone_size: NA
j_call: TRBJ1-1
cdr3_length: 14

cdr3_aa: ASSLEPRTGNSPLH
v_call: TRBV5-4
clone_size: NA
j_call: TRBJ1-6
cdr3_length: 14

cdr3_aa: ASSLRGYGYT
v_call: TRBV7-9
clone_size: NA
j_call: TRBJ1-2
cdr3_length: 10

cdr3_aa: ASSQDGYYNEQF
v_call: TRBV14
clone_size: NA
j_call: TRBJ2-1
cdr3_length: 12

cdr3_aa: ASSQGARYEQY
v_call: TRBV2
clone_size: once
j_call: TRBJ2-7
cdr3_length: 11

cdr3_aa: ASSMISSSTDTQY
v_call: TRBV19
clone_size: NA
j_call: TRBJ2-3
cdr3_length: 13

cdr3_aa: ASSSRPGRQETQY
v_call: TRBV7-2
clone_size: NA
j_call: TRBJ2-5
cdr3_length: 13

cdr3_aa: ASSRLGQGDDEQY
v_call: TRBV5-5
clone_size: NA
j_call: TRBJ2-7
cdr3_length: 13

cdr3_aa: ASSLAVSSDEQF
v_call: TRBV7-3
clone_size: NA
j_call: TRBJ2-1
cdr3_length: 12

cdr3_aa: ASSPGTFRSYEQY
v_call: TRBV7-5
clone_size: NA
j_call: TRBJ2-7
cdr3_length: 13

cdr3_aa: ASRRQLYGYT
v_call: TRBV6-5
clone_size: NA
j_call: TRBJ1-2
cdr3_length: 10

cdr3_aa: ASSWVAGGYNEQF
v_call: TRBV19
clone_size: few
j_call: TRBJ2-1
cdr3_length: 13

cdr3_aa: ASSNRVDQPQH
v_call: TRBV19
clone_size: NA
j_call: TRBJ1-5
cdr3_length: 11

cdr3_aa: ASSLEEGSSYEQY
v_call: TRBV7-2
clone_size: NA
j_call: TRBJ2-7
cdr3_length: 13

cdr3_aa: ASSEWRTVNTEAF
v_call: TRBV2
clone_size: NA
j_call: TRBJ1-1
cdr3_length: 13

cdr3_aa: ASSLLSRANEQF
v_call: TRBV7-6
clone_size: NA
j_call: TRBJ2-1
cdr3_length: 12

cdr3_aa: ASSLVSNQPQH
v_call: TRBV28
clone_size: NA
j_call: TRBJ1-5
cdr3_length: 11

cdr3_aa: SVTGVTGENTEAF
v_call: TRBV29-1
clone_size: once
j_call: TRBJ1-1
cdr3_length: 13

cdr3_aa: ASSLGPANTEAF
v_call: TRBV7-9
clone_size: few
j_call: TRBJ1-1
cdr3_length: 12